What follows are 18 T cell receptor beta chains derived from one specimen sequenced in a study of cytomegalovirus exposure and HLA in healthy donors. The PCR used 60 Vbeta and 13 Jbeta primers. Produced via immunoSEQ multiplex PCR; TCRdb's table is partial and in-frame only. The sample carries 100,000 or so clones, around three quarters recorded once. Sequenced: PBMCs. Receptor source: a female donor in good health and CMV-seropositive.

V is TRBV27 and J is TRBJ1-5, with TRBD1 matching 7 bases. The CDR3 runs to 14 residues. The ends lost 5 bases at V and 3 bases at J; junction bases unmatched: 4. Germline assignment: CDR1 MNHEY and CDR2 SMNVEV (reference sequence). The CDR3 sequence is CASSPGQFNQPQHF. CDR3 nucleotide sequence: TGTGCCAGCAGTCCGGGACAGTTCAATCAGCCCCAGCATTTT.

The CDR3 nucleotides are TGCGCCAGCAGCCCCGGGAGGGGGAGTAGCACAGATACGCAGTATTTT. Translating gives CASSPGRGSSTDTQYF. The rearrangement joins TRBV5-1 to TRBJ2-3; 8 positions agree with TRBD2. Unmatched junction bases numbered 7, after V lost 4 bases and J lost 0 bases. Germline CDR1 reads SGHRS; CDR2 reads YFSETQ. The CDR3 is 16 amino acids.

The chain employs TRBV19 and TRBJ2-1; 8 bases align to TRBD2. CDR1 is LNHDA, CDR2 SQIVND, per germline (reference sequence). The CDR3 has 15 amino acids. V shed 5 bases, J shed 6 bases, and the junction held 9 bases outside the gene matches. Here the CDR3 reads CASSPLAGKINEQFF. CDR3 DNA sequence: TGTGCCAGTAGTCCCCTAGCGGGTAAGATCAATGAGCAGTTCTTC.

In this sample, this clone turned up a few times. This chain links TRBV5-6 with TRBJ1-4, with 10 nucleotides matching TRBD1. V lost 4 bases to trimming and J lost 6 bases; unmatched junction nucleotides: 9. Germline V lookup: CDR1 SGHDT, CDR2 YYEEEE. CDR3 length: 16 residues. CDR3: CASSSGTGVRYEKLFF. The CDR3 DNA is TGTGCCAGCAGCAGCGGGACAGGGGTGAGATATGAAAAACTGTTTTTT.

The chain joins TRBV30 to TRBJ1-1; 8 nucleotides line up with TRBD1. The trim removed 5 bases at V and 4 bases at J, leaving 3 bases unmatched. This CDR3 has 12 residues. CDR1 is GTSNPN and CDR2 is SVGIG in the germline V gene (reference sequence). CDR3: CAWDTGGTEAFF. In nucleotides, the CDR3 is TGTGCCTGGGACACAGGGGGCACTGAAGCTTTCTTT.

The genes are TRBV7-8 and TRBJ2-7, with 8 bases fitting TRBD1. CDR3 length: 16 amino acids. Germline lookup yields CDR1 SGHVS and CDR2 FQNEAQ. The V and J ends lost 0 bases and 2 bases, in that order; junction bases with no gene match: 6. The CDR3 loop is CASSLAPGTGTYEQYF. The CDR3 DNA is TGTGCCAGCAGCTTAGCCCCAGGGACAGGAACCTACGAGCAGTACTTC. Together with reference TRBV7-8 and TRBJ2-7, the CDR3 gives the full variable domain: GAGVSQSPRYKVAKRGQDVALRCDPISGHVSLFWYQQALGQGPEFLTYFQNEAQLDKSGLPSDRFFAERPEGSVSTLKIQRTQQEDSAVYLCASSLAPGTGTYEQYFGPGTRLTVT.

The chain combines TRBV6-5 with TRBJ2-2; possibly TRBD1 for D (6 bases). Trimming took off 2 bases at V and 3 bases at J, with 10 bases between the two ends. The germline V gene has CDR1 MNHEY and CDR2 SVGAGI. The CDR3 sequence is 15 residues long. CDR3 residues: CASSYVGGDTGELFF. For the CDR3, the DNA is TGTGCCAGCAGTTACGTTGGGGGCGACACCGGGGAGCTGTTTTTT.

The gene calls are TRBV5-4 and TRBJ2-3, with unresolved D. CDR3 length: 15 amino acids. Germline CDR1 and CDR2: SGHNT and YYREEE (reference sequence). Between the trimmed V and J ends, which lost 5 bases and 0 bases, there was a span of 13 bases. CDR3 DNA sequence: TGTGCCAGCAGATATGACATCAGTAGCACAGATACGCAGTATTTT. This gives the protein CASRYDISSTDTQYF.

This sequence joins TRBV7-2 and TRBJ1-1; D is unresolved. The CDR3 sequence is 14 residues long. Germline CDR1 reads SGHTA; CDR2 reads FQGNSA. The V gene lost 1 base and the J gene lost 0 bases, with 6 bases spanning the gap. CDR3 amino acids: CASSLGSVNTEAFF. The CDR3 DNA reads as TGTGCCAGCAGCTTAGGGTCAGTGAACACTGAAGCTTTCTTT.

This rearrangement joins TRBV9 to TRBJ1-4, with TRBD1 as a possible D gene (5 bases). V lost 0 bases and J 8 bases, leaving 11 bases between the germline ends. This CDR3 has 14 residues. CDR1 is SGDLS, CDR2 YYNGEE, per germline. The CDR3 nucleotides read TGTGCCAGCAGCGTAGGAGGGGCGGGGGAAAAACTGTTTTTT. This codes for CASSVGGAGEKLFF.

The chain links TRBV4-2 to TRBJ2-3, with D unclear. Germline values: CDR1 LGHNA, CDR2 YNFKEQ. The V gene lost 0 bases and the J gene lost 5 bases, with 12 bases spanning the gap. The CDR3 is 15 amino acids. The CDR3 reads CASSQDKQFEDTQYF. The CDR3 DNA sequence: TGTGCCAGCAGCCAAGATAAACAGTTCGAAGATACGCAGTATTTT.

V usage is TRBV7-9 and J usage is TRBJ2-1; 11 nucleotides match TRBD2. Germline CDR1 reads SEHNR; CDR2 reads FQNEAQ (reference sequence). The CDR3 contains 16 residues. The J segment lost 4 bases and the V segment lost 5 bases, leaving 7 bases of the junction unmatched. The chain's CDR3 is CASSQATSGEYNEQFF. DNA of the CDR3: TGTGCCAGCAGCCAGGCGACTAGCGGGGAATACAATGAGCAGTTCTTC.

The chain is built from TRBV9 and TRBJ2-3, with 7 bases matching TRBD2. CDR1 is SGDLS and CDR2 is YYNGEE in the germline V gene. CDR3 length equals 16 residues. J was trimmed by 2 bases and V by 0 bases; bases with no gene match: 6. This CDR3 reads CASSVDLSGSTDTQYF. The CDR3 region has the DNA TGTGCCAGCAGCGTAGATCTTAGCGGGTCCACAGATACGCAGTATTTT.

As regards this clone: A junction end diverges from the germline sequence, so it may reflect a read error. The chain recombines TRBV4-3 with TRBJ2-6; TRBD1 might be the D (6 bases). CDR3 length equals 18 residues. From germline, CDR1 is LGHNA and CDR2 YSLEER. The CDR3 spells CASSQDLATGPGANGLTF. The CDR3 DNA sequence: TGCGCCAGCAGCCAAGATTTGGCGACAGGCCCTGGGGCCAACGGCCTGACTTTC.

The J gene is TRBJ2-1, the V gene TRBV6-1; 14 bases are a match to TRBD2. J gave up 12 bases and V 6 bases, and 7 bases lay outside the gene matches. There are 14 residues in the CDR3. The germline V gene encodes CDR1 MNHNS and CDR2 SASEGT. CDR3 nucleotide sequence: TGTGCCAGCAGACTGACTAGCGGGGGGGCTACGCAGTTCTTC. Translating gives CASRLTSGGATQFF.

This chain links TRBV27 with TRBJ2-7, with TRBD1 matching over 9 bases. V shed 5 bases and J 1 base; nucleotides not matched to a gene: 9. From germline, CDR1 is MNHEY and CDR2 SMNVEV (reference sequence). This CDR3 is built from 16 residues. The CDR3 loop reads CASSPMVGQGSYEQYF. CDR3 coding DNA: TGTGCCAGCAGTCCCATGGTGGGACAGGGTTCCTACGAGCAGTACTTC.

This chain joins TRBV4-3 and TRBJ2-3; D is undetermined. The CDR3 spans 12 residues. V was clipped by 1 base and J by 7 bases, with 6 bases between them. CDR1 and CDR2 (germline): LGHNA, YSLEER. CDR3 in DNA: TGCGCCAGCAGCCAAGCCCCCAATACGCAGTATTTT. Amino acids: CASSQAPNTQYF.

The chain employs TRBV10-3 and TRBJ2-3; 10 bases match TRBD2. The germline CDR1 and CDR2 sequences are ENHRY and SYGVKD. J was trimmed by 6 bases and V by 0 bases; bases with no gene match: 6. There are 16 residues in the CDR3. CDR3 sequence (DNA): TGTGCCATCAGTGAGTCTGCTAGCGGGAGCGGTGATACGCAGTATTTT. Translated: CAISESASGSGDTQYF.